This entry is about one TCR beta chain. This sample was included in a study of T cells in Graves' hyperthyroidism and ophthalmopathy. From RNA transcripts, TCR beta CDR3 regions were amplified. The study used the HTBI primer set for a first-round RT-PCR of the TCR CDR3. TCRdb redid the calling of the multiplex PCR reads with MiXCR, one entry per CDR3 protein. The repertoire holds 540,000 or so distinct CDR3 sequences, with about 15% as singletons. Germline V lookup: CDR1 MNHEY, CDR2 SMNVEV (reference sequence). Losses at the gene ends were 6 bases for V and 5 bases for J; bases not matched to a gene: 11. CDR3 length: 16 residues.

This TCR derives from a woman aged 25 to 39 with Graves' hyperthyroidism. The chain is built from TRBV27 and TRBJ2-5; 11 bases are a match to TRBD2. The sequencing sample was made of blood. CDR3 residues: CASRPGLADRGETQYF. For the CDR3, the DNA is TGTGCCAGCAGGCCGGGACTAGCGGACCGGGGGGAGACCCAGTACTTC.